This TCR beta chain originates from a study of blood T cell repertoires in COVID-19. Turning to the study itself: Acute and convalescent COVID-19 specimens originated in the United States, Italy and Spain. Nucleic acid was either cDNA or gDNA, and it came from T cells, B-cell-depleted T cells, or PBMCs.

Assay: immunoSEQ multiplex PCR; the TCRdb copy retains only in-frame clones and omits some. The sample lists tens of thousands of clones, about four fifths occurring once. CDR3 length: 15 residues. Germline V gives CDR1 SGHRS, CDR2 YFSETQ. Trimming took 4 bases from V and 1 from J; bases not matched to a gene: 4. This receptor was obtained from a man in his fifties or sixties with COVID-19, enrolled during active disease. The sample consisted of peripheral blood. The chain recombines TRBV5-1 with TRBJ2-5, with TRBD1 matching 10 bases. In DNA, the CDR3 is TGCGCCAGCAGCGATAGGACAGGGGGCCAAGAGACCCAGTACTTC. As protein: CASSDRTGGQETQYF.